This paragraph reports one TCR beta chain. Its antigen remains unidentified. This entry belongs to a study of cytomegalovirus exposure and HLA in healthy donors. On the study more broadly: Unique TCR beta sequences numbering over 100 million came from 150 million to 200 million T cells in an earlier analysis. Study results and limitations: According to the study, 150 to 200 TCR beta chains were cytomegalovirus-associated. Many donors shared some public TCRs, even though most TCR sequences were rare. Later analysis suggested most CMV-associated TCR beta chains were HLA-restricted.

CDR3 length: 15 residues. Germline V gene lookup returns CDR1 SNHLY and CDR2 FYNNEI. V dropped 6 bases and J dropped 3; count of bases not matched to a gene: 10. This PCR relied on a set of 60 Vbeta primers and 13 Jbeta primers. Data came from immunoSEQ multiplex PCR; TCRdb stores just in-frame clones and leaves some out. The table includes 150,000 to 200,000 clones, around nine tenths detected once. Sequenced sample: PBMCs. This receptor was identified in a woman between 18 and 29 years old in good health and CMV-seronegative. The chain links TRBV2 to TRBJ1-2; 7 bases align to TRBD1. In DNA form, the CDR3 reads TGTGCCAGCAGCTCCGGACAGGCGATTGACTATGGCTACACCTTC. Amino acids: CASSSGQAIDYGYTF. Full variable domain (outside the CDR3, taken from reference TRBV2 and TRBJ1-2): EPEVTQTPSHQVTQMGQEVILRCVPISNHLYFYWYRQILGQKVEFLVSFYNNEISEKSEIFDDQFSVERPDGSNFTLKIRSTKLEDSAMYFCASSSGQAIDYGYTFGSGTRLTVV.